This T cell receptor (beta chain) was identified during a study of blood T cell repertoires in COVID-19. CDR1 and CDR2 (germline): SGHRS, YFSETQ. The CDR3 extends over 14 amino acids. In the original processing: Amplified reference gene primers provided the basis for estimating nucleated cell counts. Sequencing was performed with immunoSEQ multiplex PCR; in TCRdb, only in-frame clones are kept and a portion is missing. Clone size and V and J calls were adopted from that table, with D and trimming inferred from the DNA. The sample has around 72,000 clones; around 89% are singletons. As regards this clone: The junction does not match germline at one end; this may be a read error.

The chain employs TRBV5-1 and TRBJ1-2; 9 positions match TRBD1. The specimen sequenced was peripheral blood. The sequence was obtained from a woman aged 70-85 years with acute or convalescent COVID-19. The CDR3 region is CASSWRDRERLSIF. The CDR3 region has the DNA TGCGCCAGCAGCTGGCGGGACAGGGAACGTCTTTCCATCTTC.